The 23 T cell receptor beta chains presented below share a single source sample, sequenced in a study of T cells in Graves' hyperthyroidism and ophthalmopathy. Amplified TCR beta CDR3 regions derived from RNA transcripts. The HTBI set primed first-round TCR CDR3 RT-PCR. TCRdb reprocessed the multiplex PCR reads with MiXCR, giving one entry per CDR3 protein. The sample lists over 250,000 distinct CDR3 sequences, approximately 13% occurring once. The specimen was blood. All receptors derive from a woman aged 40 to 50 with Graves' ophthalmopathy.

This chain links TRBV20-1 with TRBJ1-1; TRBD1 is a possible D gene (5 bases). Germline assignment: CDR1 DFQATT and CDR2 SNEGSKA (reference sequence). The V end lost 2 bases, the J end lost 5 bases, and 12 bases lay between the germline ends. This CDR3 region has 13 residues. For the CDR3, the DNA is TGCAGTGCTAGAAACCCTGGGGGGACTGAAGCTTTCTTT. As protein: CSARNPGGTEAFF.

CDR3 DNA sequence: TGTGCCAGCAGCGCAGGGGGCAAGGGCGGCTACACCTTC. It encodes CASSAGGKGGYTF. J is TRBJ1-2 and V is TRBV6-4; 8 bases map to TRBD1. V trimming: 6 bases; J trimming: 8 bases; junction bases outside the gene matches: 8. The V gene's germline CDR1 is MRHNA and CDR2 SNTAGT. The CDR3 totals 13 residues.

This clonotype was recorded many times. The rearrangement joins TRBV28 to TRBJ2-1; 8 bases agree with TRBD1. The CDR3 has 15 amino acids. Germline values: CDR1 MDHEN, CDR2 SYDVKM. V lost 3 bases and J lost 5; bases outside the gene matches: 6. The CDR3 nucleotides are TGTGCCAGCAGTTTGCGGACAGGGTATCACAATGAGCAGTTCTTC. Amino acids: CASSLRTGYHNEQFF.

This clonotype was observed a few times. The CDR3 spells CASSLTEVHSYGYTF. The CDR3 DNA is TGCGCCAGCAGCTTAACGGAAGTTCATAGCTATGGCTACACCTTC. The J gene is TRBJ1-2, the V gene TRBV5-1, with D uncertain. CDR1 is SGHRS and CDR2 is YFSETQ in the germline V gene. Deletions cut 2 bases from V and 4 bases from J, with 15 bases between. This CDR3 spans 15 amino acids.

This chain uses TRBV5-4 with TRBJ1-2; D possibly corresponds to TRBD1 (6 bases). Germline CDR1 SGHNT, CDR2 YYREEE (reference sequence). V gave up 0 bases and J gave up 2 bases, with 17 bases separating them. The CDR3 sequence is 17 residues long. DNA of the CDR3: TGTGCCAGCAGCTTGGGGGGGGCGACAGATTCGAACTATGGCTACACCTTC. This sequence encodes CASSLGGATDSNYGYTF.

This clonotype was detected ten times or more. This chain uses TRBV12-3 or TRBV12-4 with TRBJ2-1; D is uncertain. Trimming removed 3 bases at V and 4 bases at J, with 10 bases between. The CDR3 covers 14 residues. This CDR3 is CASSFGRQYNEQFF. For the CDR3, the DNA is TGTGCCAGCAGTTTTGGGCGTCAGTACAATGAGCAGTTCTTC.

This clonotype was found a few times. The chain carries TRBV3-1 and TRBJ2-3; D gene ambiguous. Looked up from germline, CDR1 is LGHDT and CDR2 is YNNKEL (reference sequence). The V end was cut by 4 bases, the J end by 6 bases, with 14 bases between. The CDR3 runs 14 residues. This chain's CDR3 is CASSRRAQWDTQYF. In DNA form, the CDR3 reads TGTGCCAGCAGCCGCCGGGCCCAGTGGGATACGCAGTATTTT.

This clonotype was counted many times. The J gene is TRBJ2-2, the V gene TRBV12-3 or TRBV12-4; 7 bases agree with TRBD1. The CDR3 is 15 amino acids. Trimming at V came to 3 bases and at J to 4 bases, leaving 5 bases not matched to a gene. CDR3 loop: CASSFTGAVTGELFF. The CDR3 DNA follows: TGTGCCAGCAGTTTCACAGGGGCAGTCACCGGGGAGCTGTTTTTT.

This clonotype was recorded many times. CDR3 DNA: TGTGCCAGTAGTACCCTGACGGTGGGCGAGGATGAGCAGTTCTTC. It translates to CASSTLTVGEDEQFF. V is TRBV19 and J is TRBJ2-1; no reliable D call. The CDR3 runs to 15 residues. The germline V gene encodes CDR1 LNHDA and CDR2 SQIVND (reference sequence). Trimming left V 4 bases short and J 8 bases short, with 18 bases between.

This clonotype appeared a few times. CDR3: CASSELGGRSPLHF. The DNA of the CDR3 is TGTGCCAGCAGTGAATTAGGGGGGCGTTCACCCCTCCACTTT. V and J are TRBV2 and TRBJ1-6; perhaps TRBD1 as D (6 bases). The CDR3 contains 14 residues. V was trimmed by 2 bases and J by 9 bases, leaving 11 bases between them. Germline V gene lookup returns CDR1 SNHLY and CDR2 FYNNEI. The full variable domain, rest sourced from reference TRBV2 and TRBJ1-6, is EPEVTQTPSHQVTQMGQEVILRCVPISNHLYFYWYRQILGQKVEFLVSFYNNEISEKSEIFDDQFSVERPDGSNFTLKIRSTKLEDSAMYFCASSELGGRSPLHFGNGTRLTVT.

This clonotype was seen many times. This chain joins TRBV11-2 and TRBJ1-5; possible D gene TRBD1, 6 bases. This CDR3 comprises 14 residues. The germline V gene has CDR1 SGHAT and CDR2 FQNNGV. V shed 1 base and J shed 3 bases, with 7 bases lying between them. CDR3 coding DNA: TGTGCCAGCAGCTTAGCAGGGGACAATCAGCCCCAGCATTTT. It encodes CASSLAGDNQPQHF.

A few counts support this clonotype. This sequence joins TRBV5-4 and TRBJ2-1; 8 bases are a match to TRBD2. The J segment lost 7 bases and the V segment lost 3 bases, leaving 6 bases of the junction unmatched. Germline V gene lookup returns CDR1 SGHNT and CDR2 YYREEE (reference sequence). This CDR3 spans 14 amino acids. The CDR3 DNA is TGTGCCAGCAGCTCGGGGGGGGGGCAAAATGAGCAGTTCTTC. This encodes CASSSGGGQNEQFF. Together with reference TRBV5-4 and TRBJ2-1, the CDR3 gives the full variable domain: ETGVTQSPTHLIKTRGQQVTLRCSSQSGHNTVSWYQQALGQGPQFIFQYYREEENGRGNFPPRFSGLQFPNYSSELNVNALELDDSALYLCASSSGGGQNEQFFGPGTRLTVL.

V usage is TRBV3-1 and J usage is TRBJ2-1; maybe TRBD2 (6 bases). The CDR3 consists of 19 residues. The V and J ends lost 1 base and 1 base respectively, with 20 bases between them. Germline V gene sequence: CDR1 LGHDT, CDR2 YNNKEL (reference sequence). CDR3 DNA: TGTGCCAGCAGCCAAGGGTTCGGGAGACGTACGAATTCCTACAATGAGCAGTTCTTC. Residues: CASSQGFGRRTNSYNEQFF.

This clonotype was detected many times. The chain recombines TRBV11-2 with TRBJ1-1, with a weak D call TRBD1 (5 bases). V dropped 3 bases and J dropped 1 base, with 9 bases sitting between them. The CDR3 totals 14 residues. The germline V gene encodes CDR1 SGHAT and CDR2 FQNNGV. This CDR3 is CASSFGGGNTEAFF. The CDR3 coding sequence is TGTGCCAGCAGCTTTGGCGGGGGGAACACTGAAGCTTTCTTT.

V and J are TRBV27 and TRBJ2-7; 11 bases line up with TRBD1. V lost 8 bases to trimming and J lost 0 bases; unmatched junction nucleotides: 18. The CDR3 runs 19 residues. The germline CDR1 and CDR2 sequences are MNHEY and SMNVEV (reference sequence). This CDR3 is CASQGTGTGGLRSSYEQYF. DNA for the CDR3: TGTGCCAGCCAAGGAACCGGGACAGGGGGATTAAGGAGCTCCTACGAGCAGTACTTC.

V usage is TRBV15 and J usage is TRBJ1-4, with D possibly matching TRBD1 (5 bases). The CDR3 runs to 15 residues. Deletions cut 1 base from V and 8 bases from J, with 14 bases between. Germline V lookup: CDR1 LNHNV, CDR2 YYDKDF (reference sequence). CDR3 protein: CATSRGGRGSEKLFF. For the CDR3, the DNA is TGTGCCACCAGCAGAGGGGGAAGGGGTTCCGAAAAACTGTTTTTT. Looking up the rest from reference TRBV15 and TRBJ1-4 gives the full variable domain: DAMVIQNPRYQVTQFGKPVTLSCSQTLNHNVMYWYQQKSSQAPKLLFHYYDKDFNNEADTPDNFQSRRPNTSFCFLDIRSPGLGDTAMYLCATSRGGRGSEKLFFGSGTQLSVL.

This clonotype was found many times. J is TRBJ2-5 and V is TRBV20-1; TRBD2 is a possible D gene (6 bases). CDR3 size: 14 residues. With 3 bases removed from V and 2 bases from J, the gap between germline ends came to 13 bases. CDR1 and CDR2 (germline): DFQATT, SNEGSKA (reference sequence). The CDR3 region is CSASLGSIQETQYF. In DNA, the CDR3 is TGCAGTGCTAGCCTCGGGAGTATTCAAGAGACCCAGTACTTC.

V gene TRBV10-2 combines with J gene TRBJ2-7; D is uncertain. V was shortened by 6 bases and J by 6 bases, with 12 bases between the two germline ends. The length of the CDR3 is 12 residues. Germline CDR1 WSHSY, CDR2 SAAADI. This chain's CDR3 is CASSPTRAEQYF. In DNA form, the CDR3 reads TGCGCCAGCAGCCCTACCCGGGCCGAGCAGTACTTC.

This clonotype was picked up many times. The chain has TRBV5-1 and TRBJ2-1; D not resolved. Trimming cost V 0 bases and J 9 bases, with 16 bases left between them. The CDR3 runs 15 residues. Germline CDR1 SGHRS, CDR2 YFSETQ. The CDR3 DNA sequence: TGCGCCAGCAGCTTGGGGAGTCAAGGGTTGGGTGAGCAGTTCTTC. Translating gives CASSLGSQGLGEQFF.

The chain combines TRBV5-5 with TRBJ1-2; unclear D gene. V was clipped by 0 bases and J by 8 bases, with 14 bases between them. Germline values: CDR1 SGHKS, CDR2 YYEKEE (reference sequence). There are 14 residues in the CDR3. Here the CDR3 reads CASSLVPLKGGYTF. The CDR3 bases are TGTGCCAGCAGCTTGGTCCCCCTGAAAGGAGGCTACACCTTC.

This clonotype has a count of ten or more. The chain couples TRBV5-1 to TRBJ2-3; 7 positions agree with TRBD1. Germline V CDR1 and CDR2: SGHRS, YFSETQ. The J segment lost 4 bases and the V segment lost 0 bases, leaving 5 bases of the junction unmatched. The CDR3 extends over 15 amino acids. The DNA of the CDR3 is TGCGCCAGCAGCTTGGGGACAGGTGGCCCAGATACGCAGTATTTT. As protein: CASSLGTGGPDTQYF.

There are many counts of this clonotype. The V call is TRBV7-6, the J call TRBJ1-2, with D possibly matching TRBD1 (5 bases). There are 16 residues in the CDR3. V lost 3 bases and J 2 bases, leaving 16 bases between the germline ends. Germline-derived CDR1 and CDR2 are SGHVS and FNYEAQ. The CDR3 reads CASSLPRSGVNYGYTF. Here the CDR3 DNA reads TGTGCCAGCAGCTTGCCCCGTTCGGGGGTCAACTATGGCTACACCTTC.

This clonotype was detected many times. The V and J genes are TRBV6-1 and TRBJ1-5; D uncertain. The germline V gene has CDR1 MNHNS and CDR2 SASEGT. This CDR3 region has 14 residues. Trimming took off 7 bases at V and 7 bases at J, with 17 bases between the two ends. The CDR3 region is CASMFSGSGQPQHF. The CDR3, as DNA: TGTGCCAGCATGTTCAGTGGTTCCGGGCAGCCCCAGCATTTT.